This TCR beta chain was sequenced for a study of PD-1 blockade in classical Hodgkin lymphoma (TCRdb year 2020). In the study overall: Nivolumab dosing was 3 mg/kg intravenously every 2 weeks, continuing until either disease progression or unacceptable toxicity. To define a peripheral blood immune signature of response to PD-1 blockade in classical Hodgkin lymphoma, the study combined TCR beta sequencing with CyTOF.

Based on its abundance in the sample, this clone is medium-sized (0.01 to 0.1%). It has no known antigen specificity. Base quality data are lacking; no much larger clone is found one base away. The Qiagen DNeasy kit was used to extract genomic DNA from unsorted PBMCs and from the negatively selected CD4+ and CD8+ fractions. TCR beta CDR3 regions were amplified by immunoSEQ multiplex PCR using primers annealing to V and J segments. A synthetic immune receptor repertoire was used to minimize amplification bias, and remaining bias was computationally removed after sequencing. The authors' analysis ran thus. Repertoire diversity was quantified as the Shannon entropy index using custom Python scripts. Unsorted, CD4+ and CD8+ repertoires were analyzed separately, except in combined analyses where CD4+ and CD8+ sequences were merged in silico. A clone counted as expanded when the clone's frequency after treatment rose at least 2-fold relative to C1D1, and clones undetected at baseline were given a pseudocount of 0.5. Singleton clones were defined as clones with 0 or 1 copy at C1D1, and non-singleton clones were defined as clones with 2 or more copies. Clones expanded in unsorted samples were assigned a CD4+, CD8+ or unknown annotation through matching of protein sequences in sorted samples from the same patient. Wilcoxon tests were applied to paired samples to test diversity changes from C1D1 to C4D1. TCRdb holds this immuneACCESS table with in-frame rearrangements only. Some clones are missing; in checked studies, unresolved V genes explain under half, and the rest has no known cause. V and J calls and clone size are copied from that table; D and trimming were computed from the DNA. Across this sample there are around 20,000 clones, with around 82% seen only once. Of the sample, roughly a fifth is held by the ten largest clones.

The sample's time point label, decoded: cycle 4 day 1 (C4D1), after 6 weeks of nivolumab. Every trial patient had relapsed after autologous stem cell transplantation, and cohorts A, B and C differed in prior brentuximab vedotin exposure. A total of fewer than 65 patients with relapsed/refractory classical Hodgkin lymphoma made up the trial cohort, and each patient's best overall response was complete response, partial response or progressive disease. In the multi-cohort phase II CheckMate 205 trial, trial patients received single-agent nivolumab. An independent review committee assessed best overall response by applying the 2007 International Working Group response criteria. Trial PBMCs were collected immediately before nivolumab initiation (C1D1) and during therapy at cycle 2 day 1 and cycle 4 day 1. After peripheral blood was drawn into 8 mL Vacutainer Cell Preparation Tubes, PBMCs were isolated by centrifugation and then cryopreserved.

Points the paper makes about the study in general: Patients starting nivolumab less than 1 year after ASCT had lower diversity and were excluded from later analyses to avoid confounding by immune reconstitution. By C4D1, a significant rise was seen in CD4+ TCR diversity but not in CD8+ TCR diversity (p=0.0027 vs p=0.16), and the rise was most apparent among complete responders (p=0.02). The study covered only a single clinical trial cohort, and the causes of the repertoire differences, possibly disease activity or prior therapy, were still not defined. Trial patients with a complete response had baseline diversity similar to that of newly diagnosed patients, while partial responders and progressors had significantly lower diversity. Baseline TCR diversity was reported to be lower in newly diagnosed patients than in healthy donors and to be lower still in relapsed/refractory patients.

The sample consisted of peripheral blood mononuclear cells (PBMCs), taken before the fourth cycle of nivolumab. This TCR came from a human donor with classical Hodgkin lymphoma.

The CDR3: CASSLVSNQPQHF. The sequenced DNA: TGTGCCAGCTCTTTGGTTAGCAATCAGCCCCAGCATTTT. This chain joins TRBV19 to TRBJ1-5, with the D gene not confidently named. Via the germline V gene (reference sequence), CDR1 is LNHDA and CDR2 SQIVND. The CDR3, cysteine through phenylalanine, is 13 amino acids long. Kept here is only the CDR3 DNA, which spans 39 bases and is read in frame from base 1. V and J lose 9 bases and 0 bases, and a span of 9 bases separates them.